This T cell receptor beta chain is drawn from a study of cytomegalovirus exposure and HLA in healthy donors. Overall study results and limits: Many donors shared some public TCRs, even though most TCR sequences were rare. Through in vitro validation, three CMV-associated chains were shown to be specific for CMV antigens.

The method was immunoSEQ multiplex PCR; TCRdb's version includes in-frame clones alone and lacks a portion of them. The sample lists 130,000 to 150,000 clones; roughly 87% were seen once. A note on this clone: The antigen is undetermined.

CDR3 length: 14 amino acids. CDR1 is MNHNS, CDR2 SASEGT, per germline. V gave up 1 base and J gave up 7 bases, with 13 bases separating them. The genes are TRBV6-1 and TRBJ1-2; D remains ambiguous. The receptor's source is a man younger than 30 in good health and CMV-seropositive. Sequencing used PBMCs. The CDR3 loop reads CASSEEYMSFGYTF. The CDR3 DNA reads as TGTGCCAGCAGTGAAGAATACATGTCGTTTGGCTACACCTTC.